Listed below are T cell receptor beta chains from one sample, sequenced in a study of vaccination and CD4 T cells after COVID-19. TCRdb re-called the PCR reads through MiXCR, storing one row per CDR3 protein. The sample records around 20,000 distinct CDR3 sequences, over 25% being singletons. Antigens for these TCRs are unknown. The sequenced sample consisted of cultured CD4+ T cells from blood. The receptors here all came from a human donor with COVID-19. The CDR3 runs from the conserved cysteine through the conserved F or W. Fields, in order: D gene, V gene, CDR3 protein. The D gene is left open where the match is weak.

TRBD1,TRBV6-2/TRBV6-3,CASKESGGLGKNIQYF
.,TRBV11-2,CASSLEQGSGNTIYF
TRBD1,TRBV2,CASGGGQPQHF
.,TRBV20-1,CSARDSRDPTNEKLFF
.,TRBV20-1,CSARVGVETGELFF
.,TRBV6-2/TRBV6-3,CASREDANSPLHF
.,TRBV6-5,CASSYLQGSTEAFF
TRBD2,TRBV11-2,CASSLVRRGGYEQYF
.,TRBV6-1,CASSKGLVNTEAFF
.,TRBV6-5,CASSYSGDGRRDTIYF
.,TRBV6-5,CASSYVRYTGELFF
TRBD1,TRBV6-1,CASSLQGPPGNTIYF
TRBD1,TRBV3-1,CASRGQGKLTEAFF
.,TRBV25-1,CASKGHPSSYEQYF
.,TRBV29-1,CSATLGSTDTQYF
.,TRBV7-8,CASSLLRDSAYNEQFF
TRBD1,TRBV20-1,CSASPGTGGSYEQYF
.,TRBV20-1,CSAEHSTEAFF
.,TRBV2,CASSGRTSHEQYF
.,TRBV19,CASSIDSGRGQETQYF
.,TRBV23-1,CASSLQNLRDDGEAFF
.,TRBV10-2,CAATGSSRREEQFF
.,TRBV10-3,CAISESRGANQPQHF
.,TRBV20-1,CSARGAASSPDTQYF
TRBD2,TRBV5-4,CASSLVSSGGPNTDTQYF
.,TRBV18,CASSPDALYGYTF
TRBD1,TRBV7-2,CASSPGQGGGYTF
TRBD2,TRBV20-1,CSARDGQRGGYNEQFF
.,TRBV6-2/TRBV6-3,CASTDPTGQPQHF
.,TRBV10-2,CASVQGIQETQYF
TRBD2,TRBV2,CASSGRAGGQNEQFF
.,TRBV19,CASSIRGAMNTEAFF
TRBD1,TRBV5-6,CASSGGQGVGHSPLHF
TRBD1,TRBV28,CASRVGQAGGEKLFF
.,TRBV6-2/TRBV6-3,CASSYASYEQYF
.,TRBV6-2/TRBV6-3,CTSSYEGGNTEAFF
.,TRBV19,CASSLNRGLQGTQYF
.,TRBV5-5,CASSLVSGNQPQHF
TRBD2,TRBV7-8,CASTPGGGKNIQYF
.,TRBV12-3/TRBV12-4,CASSNTYQETQYF
.,TRBV5-4,CASSRQDSLSYEQYF
.,TRBV12-3/TRBV12-4,CASSFRDYEQYF
TRBD2,TRBV19,CASSPQKRGGSTDTQYF